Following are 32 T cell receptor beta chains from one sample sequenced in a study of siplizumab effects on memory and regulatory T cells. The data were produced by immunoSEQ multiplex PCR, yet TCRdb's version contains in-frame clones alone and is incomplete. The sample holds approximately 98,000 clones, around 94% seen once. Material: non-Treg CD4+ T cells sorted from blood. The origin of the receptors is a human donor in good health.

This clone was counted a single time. The CDR3 loop is CASRTSGSNTQYF. CDR3 bases: TGTGCCAGCCGGACTAGCGGGAGTAATACGCAGTATTTT. The genes are TRBV19 and TRBJ2-3; 13 bases are shared with TRBD2. This CDR3 is built from 13 residues. Germline lookup yields CDR1 LNHDA and CDR2 SQIVND (reference sequence). The ends lost 9 bases at V and 7 bases at J; junction bases unmatched: 4.

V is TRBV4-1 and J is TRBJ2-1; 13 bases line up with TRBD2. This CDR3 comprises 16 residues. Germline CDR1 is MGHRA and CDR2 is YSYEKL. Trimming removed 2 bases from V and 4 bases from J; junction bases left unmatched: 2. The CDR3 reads CASSQPTSGRYNEQFF. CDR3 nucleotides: TGCGCCAGCAGCCAACCGACTAGCGGGAGGTACAATGAGCAGTTCTTC.

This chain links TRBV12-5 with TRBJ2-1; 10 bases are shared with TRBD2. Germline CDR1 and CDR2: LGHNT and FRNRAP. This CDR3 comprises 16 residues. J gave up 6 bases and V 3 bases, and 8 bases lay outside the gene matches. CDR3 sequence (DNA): TGTGCTAGTGGTTTAACAAGTCTAGCGGGAGTCAATGAGCAGTTCTTC. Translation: CASGLTSLAGVNEQFF.

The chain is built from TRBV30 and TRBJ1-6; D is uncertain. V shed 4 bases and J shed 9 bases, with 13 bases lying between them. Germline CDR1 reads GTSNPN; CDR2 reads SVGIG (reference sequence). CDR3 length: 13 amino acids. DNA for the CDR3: TGTGCCTGGAACCCCGACGGGCCTTCACCCCTCCACTTT. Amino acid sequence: CAWNPDGPSPLHF.

The CDR3 is CASSLEDLTDEQFF. The CDR3 nucleotides read TGTGCCAGCAGTTTGGAGGACCTCACGGATGAGCAGTTCTTC. The chain couples TRBV27 to TRBJ2-1; possibly TRBD2 for D (5 bases). From germline, CDR1 is MNHEY and CDR2 SMNVEV (reference sequence). The CDR3 has 14 amino acids. V was clipped by 3 bases and J by 8 bases, with 14 bases between them.

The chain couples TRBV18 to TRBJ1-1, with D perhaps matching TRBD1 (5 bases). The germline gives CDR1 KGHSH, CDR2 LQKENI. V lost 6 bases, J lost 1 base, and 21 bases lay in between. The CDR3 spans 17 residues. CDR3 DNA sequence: TGTGCCAGCTCCGGTTTGGGGACGGCTAGTGCGAACACTGAAGCTTTCTTT. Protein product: CASSGLGTASANTEAFF.

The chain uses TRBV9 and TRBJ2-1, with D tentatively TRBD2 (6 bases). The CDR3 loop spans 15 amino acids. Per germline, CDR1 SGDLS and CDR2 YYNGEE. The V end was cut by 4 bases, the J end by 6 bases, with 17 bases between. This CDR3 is CASSRTSSLGNEQFF. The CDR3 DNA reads TGTGCCAGCAGCCGTACTAGCTCACTAGGCAATGAGCAGTTCTTC.

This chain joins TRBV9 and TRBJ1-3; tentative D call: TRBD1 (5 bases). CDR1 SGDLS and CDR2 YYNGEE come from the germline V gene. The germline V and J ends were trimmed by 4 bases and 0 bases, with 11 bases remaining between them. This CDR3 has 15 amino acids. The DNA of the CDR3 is TGTGCCAGCAGCCTCCGGGGGTACTCTGGAAACACCATATATTTT. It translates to CASSLRGYSGNTIYF.

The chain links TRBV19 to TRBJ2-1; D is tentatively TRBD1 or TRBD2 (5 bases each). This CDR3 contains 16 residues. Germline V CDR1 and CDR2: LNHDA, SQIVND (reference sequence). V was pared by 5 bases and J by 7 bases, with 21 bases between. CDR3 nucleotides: TGTGCCAGTAGTCTCATGGGGACGGACCTTGGGAATGAGCAGTTCTTC. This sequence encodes CASSLMGTDLGNEQFF.

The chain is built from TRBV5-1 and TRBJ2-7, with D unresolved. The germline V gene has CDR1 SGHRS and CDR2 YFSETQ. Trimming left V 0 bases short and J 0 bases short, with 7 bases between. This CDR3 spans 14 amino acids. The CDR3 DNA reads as TGCGCCAGCAGCTTGGAGGGCAGCTCCTACGAGCAGTACTTC. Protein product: CASSLEGSSYEQYF.

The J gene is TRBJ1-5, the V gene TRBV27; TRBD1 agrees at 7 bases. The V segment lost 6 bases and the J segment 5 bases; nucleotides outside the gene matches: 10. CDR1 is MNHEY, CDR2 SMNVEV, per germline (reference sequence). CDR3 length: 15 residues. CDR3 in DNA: TGTGCCAGCAGGGGGGGAGGGACAGCTTATCAGCCCCAGCATTTT. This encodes CASRGGGTAYQPQHF.

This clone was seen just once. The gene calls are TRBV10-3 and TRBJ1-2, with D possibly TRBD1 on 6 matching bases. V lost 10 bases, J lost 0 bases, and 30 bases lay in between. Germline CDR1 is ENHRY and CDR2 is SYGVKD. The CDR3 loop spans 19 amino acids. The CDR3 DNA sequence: TGTGCCACCCGGGCCGGCACAGGGAGTCTGAGGGGTACTAACTATGGCTACACCTTC. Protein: CATRAGTGSLRGTNYGYTF.

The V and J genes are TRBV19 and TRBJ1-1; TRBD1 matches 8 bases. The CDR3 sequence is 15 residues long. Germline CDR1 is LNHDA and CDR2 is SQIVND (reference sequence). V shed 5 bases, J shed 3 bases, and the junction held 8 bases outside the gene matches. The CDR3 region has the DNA TGTGCCAGTAGTTCGGGACAGGAGCTTTACACTGAAGCTTTCTTT. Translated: CASSSGQELYTEAFF.

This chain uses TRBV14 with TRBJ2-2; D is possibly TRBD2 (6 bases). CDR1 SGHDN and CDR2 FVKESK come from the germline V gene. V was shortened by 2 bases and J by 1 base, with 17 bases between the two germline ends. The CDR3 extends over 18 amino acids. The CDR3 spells CASSQRLVAVGNTGELFF. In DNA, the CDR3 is TGTGCCAGCAGCCAAAGGCTCGTAGCGGTTGGGAACACCGGGGAGCTGTTTTTT.

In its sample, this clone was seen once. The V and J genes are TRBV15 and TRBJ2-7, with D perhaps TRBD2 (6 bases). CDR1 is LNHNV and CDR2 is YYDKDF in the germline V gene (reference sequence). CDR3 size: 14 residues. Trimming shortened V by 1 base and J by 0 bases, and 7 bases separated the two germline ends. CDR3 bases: TGTGCCACCAGCAGAGGCGGGAACTCCTACGAGCAGTACTTC. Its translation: CATSRGGNSYEQYF.

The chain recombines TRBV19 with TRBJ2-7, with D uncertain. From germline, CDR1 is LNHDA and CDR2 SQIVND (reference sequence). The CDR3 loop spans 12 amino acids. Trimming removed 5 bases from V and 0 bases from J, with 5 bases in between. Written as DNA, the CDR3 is TGTGCCAGTAGTGCAGCCTCCTACGAGCAGTACTTC. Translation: CASSAASYEQYF.

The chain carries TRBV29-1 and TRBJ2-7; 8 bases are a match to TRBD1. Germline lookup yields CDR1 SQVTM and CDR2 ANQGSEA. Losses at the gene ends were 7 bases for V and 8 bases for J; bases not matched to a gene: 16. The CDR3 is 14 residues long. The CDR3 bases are TGCAGCGCACAAACCGGGACAGGTAGTAATAAGCAGTACTTC. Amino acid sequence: CSAQTGTGSNKQYF.

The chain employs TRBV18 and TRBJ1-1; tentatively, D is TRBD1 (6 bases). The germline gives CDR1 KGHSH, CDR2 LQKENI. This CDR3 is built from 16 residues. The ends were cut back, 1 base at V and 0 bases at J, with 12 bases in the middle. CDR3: CASSPRLGGMNTEAFF. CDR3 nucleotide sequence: TGTGCCAGCTCACCACGACTAGGGGGAATGAACACTGAAGCTTTCTTT.

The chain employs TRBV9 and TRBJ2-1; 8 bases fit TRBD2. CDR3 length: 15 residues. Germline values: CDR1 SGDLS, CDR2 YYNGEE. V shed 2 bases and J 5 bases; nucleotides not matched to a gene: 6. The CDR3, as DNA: TGTGCCAGCAGCGTCCTAGCGGGCGTCAACAATGAGCAGTTCTTC. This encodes CASSVLAGVNNEQFF.

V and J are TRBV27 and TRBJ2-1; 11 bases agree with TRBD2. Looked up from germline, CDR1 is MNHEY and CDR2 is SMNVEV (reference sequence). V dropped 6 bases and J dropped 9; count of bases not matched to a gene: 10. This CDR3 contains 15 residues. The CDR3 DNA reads TGTGCCAGCAGGCCGAATTCCGGGACTAGCGGTGAGCAGTTCTTC. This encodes CASRPNSGTSGEQFF.

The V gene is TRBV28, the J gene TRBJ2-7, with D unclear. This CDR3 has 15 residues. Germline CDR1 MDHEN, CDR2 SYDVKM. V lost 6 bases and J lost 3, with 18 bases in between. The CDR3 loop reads CASSVGGFPIYEQYF. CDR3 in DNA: TGTGCCAGCAGCGTCGGCGGATTCCCAATCTACGAGCAGTACTTC. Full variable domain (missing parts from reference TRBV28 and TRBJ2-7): DVKVTQSSRYLVKRTGEKVFLECVQDMDHENMFWYRQDPGLGLRLIYFSYDVKMKEKGDIPEGYSVSREKKERFSLILESASTNQTSMYLCASSVGGFPIYEQYFGPGTRLTVT.

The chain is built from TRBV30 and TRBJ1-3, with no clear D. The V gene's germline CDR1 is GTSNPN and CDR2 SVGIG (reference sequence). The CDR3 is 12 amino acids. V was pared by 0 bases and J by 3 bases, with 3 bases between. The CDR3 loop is CAWSVVGNTIYF. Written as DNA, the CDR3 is TGTGCCTGGAGTGTAGTTGGAAACACCATATATTTT. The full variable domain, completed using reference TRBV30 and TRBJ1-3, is SQTIHQWPATLVQPVGSPLSLECTVEGTSNPNLYWYRQAAGRGLQLLFYSVGIGQISSEVPQNLSASRPQDRQFILSSKKLLLSDSGFYLCAWSVVGNTIYFGEGSWLTVV.

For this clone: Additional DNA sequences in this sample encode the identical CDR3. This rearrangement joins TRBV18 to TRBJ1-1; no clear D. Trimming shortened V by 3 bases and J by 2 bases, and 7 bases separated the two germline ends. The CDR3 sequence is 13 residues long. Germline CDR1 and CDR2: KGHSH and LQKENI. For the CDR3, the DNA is TGTGCCAGCTCACCGGACCAAAACACTGAAGCTTTCTTT. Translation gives CASSPDQNTEAFF. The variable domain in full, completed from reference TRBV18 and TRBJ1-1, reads NAGVMQNPRHLVRRRGQEARLRCSPMKGHSHVYWYRQLPEEGLKFMVYLQKENIIDESGMPKERFSAEFPKEGPSILRIQQVVRGDSAAYFCASSPDQNTEAFFGQGTRLTVV.

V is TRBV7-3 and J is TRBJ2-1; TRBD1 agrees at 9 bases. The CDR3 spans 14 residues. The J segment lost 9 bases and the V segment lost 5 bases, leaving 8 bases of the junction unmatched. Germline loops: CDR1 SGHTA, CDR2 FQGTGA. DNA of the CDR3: TGTGCCAGCAGCCCAGCGGGACAGGGTAGTGAGCAGTTCTTC. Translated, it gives CASSPAGQGSEQFF.

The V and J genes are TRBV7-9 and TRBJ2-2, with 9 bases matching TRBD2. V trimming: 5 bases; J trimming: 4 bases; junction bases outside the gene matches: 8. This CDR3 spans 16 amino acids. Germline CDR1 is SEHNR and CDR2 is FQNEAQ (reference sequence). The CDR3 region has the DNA TGTGCCAGCAGCCCAAAGCGGGAGGTCTTCACCGGGGAGCTGTTTTTT. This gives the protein CASSPKREVFTGELFF.

The CDR3 is CASSEWGINEKLFF. DNA of the CDR3: TGTGCCAGCAGTGAATGGGGGATCAATGAAAAACTGTTTTTT. The chain has TRBV6-1 and TRBJ1-4; tentatively, D is TRBD1 (5 bases). The CDR3 extends over 14 amino acids. Trimming removed 2 bases at V and 5 bases at J, with 9 bases between. Germline CDR1 and CDR2: MNHNS and SASEGT.

The CDR3 here is CASSLWGIYEQYF. The CDR3 DNA follows: TGTGCCAGCAGTTTATGGGGAATCTACGAGCAGTACTTC. The chain employs TRBV28 and TRBJ2-7; D not certain. The CDR3 has 13 amino acids. V lost 0 bases, J lost 3 bases, and 6 bases lay in between. Germline CDR1 is MDHEN and CDR2 is SYDVKM.

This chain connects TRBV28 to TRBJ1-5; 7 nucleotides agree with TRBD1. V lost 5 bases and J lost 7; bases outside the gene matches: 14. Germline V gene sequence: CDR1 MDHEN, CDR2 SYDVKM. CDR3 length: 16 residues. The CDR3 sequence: CASSPITGVVRQPQHF. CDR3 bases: TGTGCCAGCAGTCCGATTACAGGGGTGGTACGACAGCCCCAGCATTTT.

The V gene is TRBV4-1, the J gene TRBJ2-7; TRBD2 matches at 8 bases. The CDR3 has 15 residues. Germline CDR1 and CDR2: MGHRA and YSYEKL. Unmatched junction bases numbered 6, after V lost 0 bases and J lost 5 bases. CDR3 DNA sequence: TGCGCCAGCAGCCAAGATGGGCGGGGGGTCGACGAGCAGTACTTC. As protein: CASSQDGRGVDEQYF.

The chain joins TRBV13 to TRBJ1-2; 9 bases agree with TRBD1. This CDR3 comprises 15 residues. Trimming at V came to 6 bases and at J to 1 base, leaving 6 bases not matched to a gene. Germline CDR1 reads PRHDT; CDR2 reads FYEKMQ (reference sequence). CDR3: CASSWTGDHNYGYTF. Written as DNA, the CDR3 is TGTGCCAGCAGTTGGACAGGGGACCATAACTATGGCTACACCTTC.

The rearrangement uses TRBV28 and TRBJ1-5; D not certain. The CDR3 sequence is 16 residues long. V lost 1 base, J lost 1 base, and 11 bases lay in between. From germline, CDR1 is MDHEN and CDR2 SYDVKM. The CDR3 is CASSLSRTWSNQPQHF. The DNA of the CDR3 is TGTGCCAGCAGTTTATCCCGGACCTGGAGCAATCAGCCCCAGCATTTT.

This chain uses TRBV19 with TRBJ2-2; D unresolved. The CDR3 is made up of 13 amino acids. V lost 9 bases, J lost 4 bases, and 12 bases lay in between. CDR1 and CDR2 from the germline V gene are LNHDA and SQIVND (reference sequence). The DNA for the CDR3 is TGTGCCAGCGCCCCCAGGACCACCGGGGAGCTGTTTTTT. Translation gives CASAPRTTGELFF.